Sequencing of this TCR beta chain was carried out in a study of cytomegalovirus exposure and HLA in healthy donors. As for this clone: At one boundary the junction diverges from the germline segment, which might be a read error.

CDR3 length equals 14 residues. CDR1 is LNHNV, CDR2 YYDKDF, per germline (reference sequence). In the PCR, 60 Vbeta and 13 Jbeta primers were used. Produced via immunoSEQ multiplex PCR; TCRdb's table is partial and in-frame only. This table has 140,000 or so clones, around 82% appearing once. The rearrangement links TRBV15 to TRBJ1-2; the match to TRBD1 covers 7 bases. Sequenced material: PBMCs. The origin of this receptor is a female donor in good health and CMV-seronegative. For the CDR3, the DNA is TGTGCCACCAGCGCATGGGGACAGAACTATGGCTACCCCTTC. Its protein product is CATSAWGQNYGYPF.